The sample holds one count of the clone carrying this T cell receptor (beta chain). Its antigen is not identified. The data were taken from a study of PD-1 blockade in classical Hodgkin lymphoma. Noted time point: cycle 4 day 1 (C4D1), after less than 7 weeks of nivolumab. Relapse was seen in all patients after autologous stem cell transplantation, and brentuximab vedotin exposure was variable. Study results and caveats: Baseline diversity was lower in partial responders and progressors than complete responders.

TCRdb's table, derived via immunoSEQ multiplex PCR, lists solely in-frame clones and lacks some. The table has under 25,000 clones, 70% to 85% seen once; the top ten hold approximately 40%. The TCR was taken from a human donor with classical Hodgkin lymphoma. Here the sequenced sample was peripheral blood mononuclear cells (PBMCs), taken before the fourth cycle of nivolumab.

The CDR3 coding sequence is TGCGCCAGCAGCTCACACAGAAGAATGAACACTGAAGCTTTCTTT. Translating gives CASSSHRRMNTEAFF. The chain is built from TRBV5-1 and TRBJ1-1; the D is unclear. Per the germline V gene, CDR1 is SGHRS and CDR2 is YFSETQ. The CDR3 has 15 amino acids. Trimming removed 3 bases at V and 0 bases at J, with 12 bases between.